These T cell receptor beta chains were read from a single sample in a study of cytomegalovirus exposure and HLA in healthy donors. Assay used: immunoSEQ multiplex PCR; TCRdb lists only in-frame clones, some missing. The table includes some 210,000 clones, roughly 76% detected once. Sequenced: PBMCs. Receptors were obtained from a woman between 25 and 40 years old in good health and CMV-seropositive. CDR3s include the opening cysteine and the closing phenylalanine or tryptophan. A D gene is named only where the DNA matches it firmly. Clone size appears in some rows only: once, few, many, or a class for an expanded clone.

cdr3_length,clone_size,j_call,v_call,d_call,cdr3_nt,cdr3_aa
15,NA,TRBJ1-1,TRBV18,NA,TGTGCCAGCTCACCACCGGCTCGGGGTAGAACTGAAGCTTTCTTT,CASSPPARGRTEAFF
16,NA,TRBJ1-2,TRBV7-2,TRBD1,TGTGCCAGCAGCTTAGGGGGGGGACAGGGAGTGTATGGCTACACCTTC,CASSLGGGQGVYGYTF
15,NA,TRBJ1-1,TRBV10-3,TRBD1,TGTGCCATCAGTGATCCACAGGGGGGTTGGGCTGAAGCTTTCTTT,CAISDPQGGWAEAFF
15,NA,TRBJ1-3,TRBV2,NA,TGTGCCAGCACCCTAGGACGGGACTCTGGAAACACCATATATTTT,CASTLGRDSGNTIYF
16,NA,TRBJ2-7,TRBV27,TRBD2,TGTGCCAGCAGTTTCTCTGGCGGGAGGGCCTTAGGCGAGCAGTACTTC,CASSFSGGRALGEQYF
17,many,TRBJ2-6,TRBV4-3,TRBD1,TGCGCCAGCAGCCTGGGGACAGGCGGCTCTGGGGCCAACGTCCTGACTTTC,CASSLGTGGSGANVLTF
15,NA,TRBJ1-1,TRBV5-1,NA,TGCGCCAGCAGCTTTTACGGGACACGGGCCACTGAAGCTTTCTTT,CASSFYGTRATEAFF
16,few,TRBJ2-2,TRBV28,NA,TGTGCCAGCAGTCTCCCCCGAGAGGGAAACACCGGGGAGCTGTTTTTT,CASSLPREGNTGELFF
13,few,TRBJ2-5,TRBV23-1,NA,TGCGCCAGCAGTCGGGGCAGACAAGAGACCCAGTACTTC,CASSRGRQETQYF
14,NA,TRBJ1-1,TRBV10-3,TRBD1,TGTGCCATCAGGCTAGACAGGGCGAACACTGAAGCTTTCTTT,CAIRLDRANTEAFF
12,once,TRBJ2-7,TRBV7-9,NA,TGTGCCAGCAGGTCGGAGGGGAACGAGCAGTACTTC,CASRSEGNEQYF
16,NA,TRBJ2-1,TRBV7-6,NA,TGTGCCAGCAGTCGCCTTCAAAAGGGGCCTTACAATGAGCAGTTCTTC,CASSRLQKGPYNEQFF
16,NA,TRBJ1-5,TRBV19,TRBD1,TGTGCCAGTAGTCTGCGGACAGGCATGGCCAATCAGCCCCAGCATTTT,CASSLRTGMANQPQHF
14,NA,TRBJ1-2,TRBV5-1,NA,TGCGCCAGCAGCTTCGACAAAACTCCCTATGGCTACACCTTC,CASSFDKTPYGYTF
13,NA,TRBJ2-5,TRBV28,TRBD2,TGTGCCAGCAGGTTAGCGGGATCGGAGACCCAGTACTTC,CASRLAGSETQYF
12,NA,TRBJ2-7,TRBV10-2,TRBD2,TGCGCCAGCCTAGGACTAGCCTACGAGCAGTACTTC,CASLGLAYEQYF
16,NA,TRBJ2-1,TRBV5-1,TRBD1,TGCGCCAGCAGCGAACTCGGGACAGGGACAGACAATGAGCAGTTCTTC,CASSELGTGTDNEQFF
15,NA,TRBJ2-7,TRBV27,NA,TGTGCCAGCAGTTCTGGACAGTTTAGCTCCTACGAGCAGTACTTC,CASSSGQFSSYEQYF
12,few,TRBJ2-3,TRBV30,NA,TGTGCCTGGCACCTCGGCGGGTATACGCAGTATTTT,CAWHLGGYTQYF
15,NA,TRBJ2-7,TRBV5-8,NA,TGTGCCAGCAGCTTGAGTACAGGGGCGGGGGGCGAGCAGTACTTC,CASSLSTGAGGEQYF
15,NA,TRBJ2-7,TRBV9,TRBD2,TGTGCCAGCAGCATCCGGACTAGCGACCCCTACGAGCAGTACTTC,CASSIRTSDPYEQYF
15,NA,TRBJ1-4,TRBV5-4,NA,TGTGCCAGCAGCTTGGGTGGGGCTAGGGGTGAAAAACTGTTTTTT,CASSLGGARGEKLFF
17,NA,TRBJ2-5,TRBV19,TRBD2,TGTGCCAGTAGCACTGGACTAGCGTCAACCAGAAAAGAGACCCAGTACTTC,CASSTGLASTRKETQYF
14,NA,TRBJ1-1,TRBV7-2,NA,TGTGCCAGCAGCTTAGTGGCGGTGAACACTGAAGCTTTCTTT,CASSLVAVNTEAFF
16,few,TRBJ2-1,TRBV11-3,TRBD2,TGTGCCAGCAGCTCCCTAGCGGGAAGCTCCTACAATGAGCAGTTCTTC,CASSSLAGSSYNEQFF
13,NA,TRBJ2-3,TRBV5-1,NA,TGCGCCAGCAGCTCCACAGGGAGAGATACGCAGTATTTT,CASSSTGRDTQYF
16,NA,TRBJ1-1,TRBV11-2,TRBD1,TGTGCCAGCAGCTTGATATCGGACAGGGAGAACACTGAAGCTTTCTTT,CASSLISDRENTEAFF
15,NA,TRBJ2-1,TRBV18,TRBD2,TGTGCCAGCTCAGATTCAAGCGGGGCTACAGGTGAGCAGTTCTTC,CASSDSSGATGEQFF
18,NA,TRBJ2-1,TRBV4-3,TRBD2,TGCGCCAGCAGCCAAAGGGCCGTTTCGACTAGCGGTTACAATGAGCAGTTCTTC,CASSQRAVSTSGYNEQFF
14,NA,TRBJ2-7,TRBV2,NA,TGTGCCAGCAGTGGACGCCTTGCGGGTTACGAGCAGTACTTC,CASSGRLAGYEQYF
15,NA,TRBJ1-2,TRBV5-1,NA,TGCGCCAGCAGCAGCTTCGGTGATGGAGCCTATGGCTACACCTTC,CASSSFGDGAYGYTF
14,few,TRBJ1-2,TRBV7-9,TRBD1,TGTGCCAGCAGCCCCATAAAAGGGGGCTCAGGGTACACCTTC,CASSPIKGGSGYTF
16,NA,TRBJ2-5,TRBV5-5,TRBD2,TGTGCCAGCAGCACCCCTACGGGCGGGGGGGCCGAGACCCAGTACTTC,CASSTPTGGGAETQYF
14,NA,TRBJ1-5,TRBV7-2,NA,TGTGCCAGCAGCGAACAGGTTAGCAATCAGCCCCAGCATTTT,CASSEQVSNQPQHF
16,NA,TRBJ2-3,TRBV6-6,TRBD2,TGTGCCAGCAGTTCAGGACTAGCCTGGACCACAGATACGCAGTATTTT,CASSSGLAWTTDTQYF
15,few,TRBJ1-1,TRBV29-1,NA,TGCAGCGTTGAAGATCACGGACGGGAGAACACTGAAGCTTTCTTT,CSVEDHGRENTEAFF
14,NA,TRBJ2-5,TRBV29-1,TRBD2,TGCAGCGTCGAACTAGCGGGACTCGGGGAGACCCAGTACTTC,CSVELAGLGETQYF
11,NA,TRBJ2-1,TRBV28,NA,TGTGCCAGCAGGTCCGTTAATGAGCAGTTCTTC,CASRSVNEQFF
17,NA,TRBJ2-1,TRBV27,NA,TGTGCCAGCAGTTTCCGTCCCTTTGCCGGGATCTACAATGAGCAGTTCTTC,CASSFRPFAGIYNEQFF
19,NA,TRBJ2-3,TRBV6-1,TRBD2,TGTGCCAGCAGTGACCCGGCTAGCGGGACACTTAGGGGGACAGATACGCAGTATTTT,CASSDPASGTLRGTDTQYF
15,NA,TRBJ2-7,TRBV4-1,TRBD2,TGCGCCAGCAGCCAGGCTGGACTAGTTTCCTACGAGCAGTACTTC,CASSQAGLVSYEQYF
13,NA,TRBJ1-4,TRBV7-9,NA,TGTGCCAGCAGCTTAGAGGGCGGGAGGAAACTGTTTTTT,CASSLEGGRKLFF
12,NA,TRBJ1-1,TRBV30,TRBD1,TGTGCCTGGGGACAGGAGAACACTGAAGCTTTCTTT,CAWGQENTEAFF
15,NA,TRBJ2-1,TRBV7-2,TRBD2,TGTGCCAGCAGCCAAGGACTAGTTGGCCCCAGTGAGCAGTTCTTC,CASSQGLVGPSEQFF
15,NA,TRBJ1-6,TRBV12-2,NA,TGTGCAAGTCCAGGGGGACACAAAAGGGATTCACCCCTCCACTTT,CASPGGHKRDSPLHF
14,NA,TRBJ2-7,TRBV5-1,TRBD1,TGCGCCAGCAGCTTATACAGGGGGGAGGCCGAGCAGTACTTC,CASSLYRGEAEQYF
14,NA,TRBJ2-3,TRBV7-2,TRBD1,TGTGCCAGCAGCTTGGGACAGCAGCCAGATACGCAGTATTTT,CASSLGQQPDTQYF
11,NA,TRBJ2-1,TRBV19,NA,TGTGCCAGTAATTATGGGGCTGAGCAGTTCTTC,CASNYGAEQFF
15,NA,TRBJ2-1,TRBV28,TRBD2,TGTGCCAGCACCTTCGCTAGCGGGTCCTACAATGAGCAGTTCTTC,CASTFASGSYNEQFF